This TCR beta chain came from a study of blood T cell repertoires in COVID-19. About the research overall: Both acute and convalescent COVID-19 samples were obtained from the United States, Italy and Spain. Nucleic acid was either cDNA or gDNA, and it came from T cells, B-cell-depleted T cells, or PBMCs.

Study processing details: Estimates of nucleated cell counts were drawn from the amplification of reference gene primers. Sequencing used immunoSEQ multiplex PCR; TCRdb keeps in-frame clones, though not all of them. V, J and clone size reflect that table, while D and trimming were determined from the DNA. The data show about 220,000 clones, around 84% seen once. V lost 0 bases and J lost 8; bases outside the gene matches: 8. CDR3 length: 16 amino acids. CDR1 LGHNA and CDR2 YSLEER come from the germline V gene. This chain uses TRBV4-3 with TRBJ1-4; 8 bases agree with TRBD1. The sample taken for sequencing was peripheral blood. The sequence came from a woman aged 55 to 70 who had recovered from COVID-19. Here the CDR3 reads CASSQDRRGREEKLFF. In DNA, the CDR3 is TGCGCCAGCAGCCAAGACCGCAGGGGGCGAGAAGAAAAACTGTTTTTT.